The 13 T cell receptor beta chains given below trace back to one sample, sequenced in a study of vaccination and CD4 T cells after COVID-19. Their antigen targets remain unknown. Cultured CD4+ T-cell DNA underwent Oncomine TCR Beta short-read sequencing. Extraction of genomic DNA was performed on cultured CD4+ T cells. MiXCR was run by TCRdb on the PCR reads, yielding one entry per CDR3 protein. The sample includes thousands of distinct CDR3 sequences, about two fifths of them seen just once. As to treatment: roughly ten-day PBMC culture with coronavirus spike peptide pools or control peptides (ViraFEST assay). The unexposed donor gave CD4+ T cells before the COVID-19 pandemic (2011-2018). The sequenced sample was CD4+ T cells from blood, cultured in vitro. Receptors were obtained from a human donor in good health.

The chain links TRBV7-9 to TRBJ2-1; no firm D call. CDR3 length: 11 residues. CDR1 and CDR2 (germline): SEHNR, FQNEAQ (reference sequence). V gave up 2 bases and J gave up 6 bases, with 2 bases separating them. CDR3 coding DNA: TGTGCCAGCAGCTTAAGCAATGAGCAGTTCTTC. Encoded protein: CASSLSNEQFF. The whole variable domain, remainder taken from reference TRBV7-9 and TRBJ2-1, is DTGVSQNPRHKITKRGQNVTFRCDPISEHNRLYWYRQTLGQGPEFLTYFQNEAQLEKSRLLSDRFSAERPKGSFSTLEIQRTEQGDSAMYLCASSLSNEQFFGPGTRLTVL.

In this sample, this clonotype turned up once. The chain links TRBV7-6 to TRBJ1-5; no definite D call. This CDR3 has 15 amino acids. Looked up from germline, CDR1 is SGHVS and CDR2 is FNYEAQ. Trimming cost V 5 bases and J 0 bases, with 11 bases left between them. The CDR3, as DNA: TGTGCCAGCAGCGTCGGGAGTTATAGCAATCAGCCCCAGCATTTT. Translating gives CASSVGSYSNQPQHF.

In this sample, this clonotype turned up once. CDR3 coding DNA: TGTGCCATCCAACCGGGACAGGGGGAGTACGAGCAGTACTTC. As protein: CAIQPGQGEYEQYF. The chain joins TRBV10-3 to TRBJ2-7; 11 bases fit TRBD1. The CDR3 has 14 amino acids. Per the germline V gene, CDR1 is ENHRY and CDR2 is SYGVKD. After removal of 8 bases from V and 4 bases from J, the junction contained 7 bases not matched to a gene.

V usage is TRBV10-3 and J usage is TRBJ1-5, with D possibly matching TRBD1 (6 bases). The CDR3 has 14 amino acids. Germline CDR1 reads ENHRY; CDR2 reads SYGVKD. V was shortened by 6 bases and J by 5 bases, with 14 bases between the two germline ends. CDR3 sequence (DNA): TGTGCCATCAGCGATACAGGGAAAGATCAGCCCCAGCATTTT. Its protein product is CAISDTGKDQPQHF.

V gene TRBV27 combines with J gene TRBJ2-1, with 15 bases fitting TRBD2. The CDR3 has 15 amino acids. V was clipped by 3 bases and J by 11 bases; unmatched bases: 5. Germline lookup yields CDR1 MNHEY and CDR2 SMNVEV (reference sequence). CDR3 sequence (DNA): TGTGCCAGCAGTTTCCGGACTAGCGGGAGGGCGCAGCAGTTCTTC. This sequence encodes CASSFRTSGRAQQFF.

This clonotype was detected only a few times. The rearrangement uses TRBV20-1 and TRBJ1-2; D gene unclear. This CDR3 region has 10 residues. Looked up from germline, CDR1 is DFQATT and CDR2 is SNEGSKA (reference sequence). V shed 6 bases and J shed 4 bases, with 6 bases lying between them. CDR3 DNA sequence: TGCAGTGCGAGAATCTATGGCTACACCTTC. As protein: CSARIYGYTF.

This clonotype was picked up a small number of times. The rearrangement uses TRBV4-1 and TRBJ2-1; D is uncertain. CDR1 is MGHRA and CDR2 is YSYEKL in the germline V gene. CDR3 size: 13 residues. V was pared by 6 bases and J by 1 base, with 7 bases between. The CDR3 DNA is TGCGCCAGCAGTAGGGATTCCTACAATGAGCAGTTCTTC. Amino acid sequence: CASSRDSYNEQFF.

This clonotype was observed a handful of times. The chain uses TRBV24-1 and TRBJ1-1; D is possibly TRBD1 (6 bases). This CDR3 spans 12 amino acids. CDR1 is KGHDR, CDR2 SFDVKD, per germline. Between the trimmed V and J ends, which lost 9 bases and 0 bases, there was a span of 7 bases. CDR3 in amino acids: CATQGLNTEAFF. CDR3 nucleotide sequence: TGTGCCACCCAGGGGCTGAACACTGAAGCTTTCTTT.

A few counts support this clonotype. The chain links TRBV20-1 to TRBJ2-5; 11 bases align to TRBD2. V lost 0 bases and J lost 4; bases outside the gene matches: 10. This CDR3 has 17 residues. From germline, CDR1 is DFQATT and CDR2 SNEGSKA (reference sequence). This CDR3 reads CSARDPRGSGGGETQYF. CDR3 nucleotide sequence: TGCAGTGCTAGAGATCCCCGGGGTAGCGGGGGGGGAGAGACCCAGTACTTC.

This chain connects TRBV4-3 to TRBJ2-7; 8 nucleotides align to TRBD2. Germline V gene data show CDR1 as LGHNA and CDR2 as YSLEER. This CDR3 region has 14 residues. The V and J ends lost 4 bases and 5 bases, in that order; junction bases with no gene match: 7. This chain's CDR3 is CASSLYGREHEQYF. The CDR3 nucleotides read TGCGCCAGCAGCCTTTACGGGAGGGAACACGAGCAGTACTTC.

The chain joins TRBV11-3 to TRBJ2-2; D is ambiguous. The CDR3 spans 14 residues. The V end lost 5 bases, the J end lost 1 base, and 8 bases lay between the germline ends. The germline gives CDR1 SGHNT, CDR2 YENEEA. The CDR3 nucleotides are TGTGCCAGCAGCCCAGACTTGAACACCGGGGAGCTGTTTTTT. Translating gives CASSPDLNTGELFF.

In its sample, this clonotype was seen a few times. The chain uses TRBV6-1 and TRBJ1-1, with D unclear. CDR3 size: 12 residues. Trimming shortened V by 8 bases and J by 11 bases, and 18 bases separated the two germline ends. CDR1 and CDR2 from the germline V gene are MNHNS and SASEGT. The CDR3: CASGPSASRAFF. The CDR3 region has the DNA TGTGCCAGCGGACCCAGTGCTTCGAGGGCTTTCTTT.

This clonotype was observed a few times. The rearrangement uses TRBV6-2 or TRBV6-3 and TRBJ2-7; no reliable D call. The CDR3 runs 13 residues. Germline CDR1 MNHEY, CDR2 SVGEGT. Deletions cut 3 bases from V and 2 bases from J, with 8 bases between. The DNA of the CDR3 is TGTGCCAGCAGTTATCCCGACGCCTACGAGCAGTACTTC. It yields the protein CASSYPDAYEQYF.